This T cell receptor (beta chain) comes out of a study of blood T cell repertoires in COVID-19. On the study more broadly: COVID-19 samples, acute and convalescent, were from the United States, Italy and Spain. Sources were T cells, B-cell-depleted T cells, or PBMCs; the material itself was cDNA or gDNA.

This clone was recorded only once. J was trimmed by 5 bases and V by 5 bases; bases with no gene match: 9. This CDR3 contains 16 residues. CDR1 MNHEY and CDR2 SVGEGT come from the germline V gene. In the original analysis: Nucleated cell number was recorded as an estimate derived from reference gene primer amplification. This table comes from immunoSEQ multiplex PCR, and its TCRdb copy is limited to in-frame clones, with some not included. V, J and clone size are those of that table, while D and trimming were read from the DNA. The data hold 250,000 to 350,000 clones, with about nine tenths observed a single time.

The rearrangement links TRBV6-2 or TRBV6-3 to TRBJ2-1; 10 bases align to TRBD2. The sequenced sample was peripheral blood. This receptor was obtained from a man between 18 and 29 years old with active or convalescent COVID-19. Here the CDR3 reads CASSPTSGTRDNEQFF. The CDR3 bases are TGTGCCAGCAGTCCAACTAGCGGGACACGAGACAATGAGCAGTTCTTC.